This T cell receptor (beta chain) was sequenced for a study of blood T cell repertoires in COVID-19. Study in general: In each case, the material was cDNA or gDNA derived from T cells, B-cell-depleted T cells, or PBMCs.

Under the authors' procedure: How many nucleated cells were present was estimated from reference gene primer amplification. The table came from immunoSEQ multiplex PCR; TCRdb's copy has only in-frame clones and leaves some out. That table gives V, J and clone size, and the DNA gave D and trimming. The top ten hold around 7% of the sample, which has some 370,000 clones, 90% seen once. CDR3 length: 14 amino acids. Germline loops: CDR1 SGHVS, CDR2 FQNEAQ. The V and J ends lost 2 bases and 4 bases respectively, with 12 bases between them. The receptor was isolated from a man younger than 30 with active or convalescent COVID-19. The chain recombines TRBV7-8 with TRBJ2-7; D possibly corresponds to TRBD2 (7 bases). Specimen: peripheral blood. The CDR3 DNA reads TGTGCCAGCAGCTTAACAGGGAGGGTGTACGAGCAGTACTTC. This sequence encodes CASSLTGRVYEQYF.